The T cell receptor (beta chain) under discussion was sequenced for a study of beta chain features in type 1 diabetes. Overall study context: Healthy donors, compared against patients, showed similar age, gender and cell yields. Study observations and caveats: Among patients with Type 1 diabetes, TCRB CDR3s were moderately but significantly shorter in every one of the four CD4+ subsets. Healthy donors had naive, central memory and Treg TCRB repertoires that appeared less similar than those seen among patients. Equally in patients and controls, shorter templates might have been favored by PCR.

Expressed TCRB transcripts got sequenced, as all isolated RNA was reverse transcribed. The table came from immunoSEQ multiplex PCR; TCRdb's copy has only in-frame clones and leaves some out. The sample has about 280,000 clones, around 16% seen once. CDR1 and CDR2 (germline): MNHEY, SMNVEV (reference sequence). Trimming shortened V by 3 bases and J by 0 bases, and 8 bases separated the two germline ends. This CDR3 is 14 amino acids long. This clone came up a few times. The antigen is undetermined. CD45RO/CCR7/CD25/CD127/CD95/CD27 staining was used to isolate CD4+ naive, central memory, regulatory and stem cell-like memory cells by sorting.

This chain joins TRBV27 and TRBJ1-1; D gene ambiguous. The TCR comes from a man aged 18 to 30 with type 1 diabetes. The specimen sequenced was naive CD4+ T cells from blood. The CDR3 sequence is CASSFVGLNTEAFF. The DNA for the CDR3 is TGTGCCAGCAGTTTTGTCGGGTTGAACACTGAAGCTTTCTTT.